These T cell receptor beta chains were read from a single sample in a study of blood T cells in healthy people across ages. TCRdb used MiXCR to reprocess the 5' RACE reads, holding one entry per CDR3 protein. Here the sample spans roughly 860,000 distinct CDR3 sequences, around 62% being singletons. Sequenced input: blood. Receptors originate from a man in his thirties or forties in good health. The CDR3 runs from the conserved cysteine through the conserved F or W. D genes are given only for firm matches. Not all rows give a size; the values are once, few, many and, for expanded clones, a class.

j_call v_call d_call clone_size cdr3_nt cdr3_aa
TRBJ2-6 TRBV18 . . TGTGCCAGCTCACCAAGGGGGAACTCTGGGGCCAACGTCCTGACTTTC CASSPRGNSGANVLTF
TRBJ2-1 TRBV2 . . TGTGCCAGCAGTGAAGCCGCCTCCTACAATGAGCAGTTCTTC CASSEAASYNEQFF
TRBJ2-7 TRBV6-1 . few TGTGCCATCGCCCGGGACATAAACTACGAGCAGTACTTC CAIARDINYEQYF
TRBJ2-7 TRBV7-2 . few TGTGCCAGCAGCTTAGGAGGGCATCCTTACGAGCAGTACTTC CASSLGGHPYEQYF
TRBJ2-1 TRBV12-3/TRBV12-4 . many TGTGCCAGCAGATTCTATGATGAGCAGTTCTTC CASRFYDEQFF
TRBJ2-4 TRBV7-9 TRBD1 . TGTGCCAGCAGCTTAGTTCAGGGACAGGTCGACATTCAGTACTTC CASSLVQGQVDIQYF
TRBJ2-1 TRBV4-2 . . TGTGCCAGCAGCCAAGAAGGAGGTCTCGCCCCCAAGTTCTTC CASSQEGGLAPKFF
TRBJ2-7 TRBV4-1 . . TGCGCCAGCAGCCAAGACCCCGGCTCAGGGCGGTACGAGCAGTACTTC CASSQDPGSGRYEQYF
TRBJ2-7 TRBV20-1 TRBD1 . TGCAGTGCCATCCCCGGGACAGGGGTGGCCGAGCAGTACTTC CSAIPGTGVAEQYF
TRBJ2-1 TRBV4-3 . . TGCGCCAGCAGCCAAGTGCACTCCATCAACTACAATGAGCAGTTCTTC CASSQVHSINYNEQFF
TRBJ1-4 TRBV6-2/TRBV6-3 TRBD1 . TGTGCCAGCAGCGACGGGGACAGGGAAAGCGAAAAACTGTTTTTT CASSDGDRESEKLFF
TRBJ2-3 TRBV20-1 . . TGCAGTGCTAGAGTCGCCGGGGACCCCACTCCGGATACGCAGTATTTT CSARVAGDPTPDTQYF
TRBJ2-3 TRBV7-9 . few TGTGCCAGCAGCTTAGTAGAGGGACACCTAAGGGGAGACACAGATACGCAGTATTTT CASSLVEGHLRGDTDTQYF
TRBJ1-2 TRBV7-2 . many TGTGCCAGCAGCTTATCACAGGTCCAACTCGATTACTATGGCTACACCTTC CASSLSQVQLDYYGYTF
TRBJ2-1 TRBV20-1 TRBD2 once TGCAGTGTGTGGCGGGGGGCCGAACGGAATGAGCAGTTCTTC CSVWRGAERNEQFF
TRBJ2-1 TRBV30 . . TGTGCCTGGAGCCTTTGGGGGGACAATGAGCAGTTCTTC CAWSLWGDNEQFF
TRBJ2-7 TRBV4-2 TRBD1 . TGTGCCAGCAGCAACCAGAGACAGGGGATAATGACCTACGAGCAGTACTTC CASSNQRQGIMTYEQYF
TRBJ2-5 TRBV7-2 . few TGTGCCAGCAGCAGAAACCAAGAAGAGACCCAGTACTTC CASSRNQEETQYF
TRBJ2-7 TRBV3-1 TRBD2 once TGTGCCAGCAGCCAGGAGGGAGGGTGCGAGCAGTACTTC CASSQEGGCEQYF
TRBJ2-1 TRBV6-2/TRBV6-3 . once TGTGCCAGCAGTGAGGGGGGGTACTACAATGAGCAGTTCTTC CASSEGGYYNEQFF
TRBJ2-6 TRBV4-2 . . TGTGCCAGCAGCCAAGAGCTAAGTACTGGGGCCAACGTCCTGACTTTC CASSQELSTGANVLTF
TRBJ2-3 TRBV12-3/TRBV12-4 TRBD2 . TGTGCCAGCATTCGCAACAGCGGGGATTTCGGTACGCAGTATTTT CASIRNSGDFGTQYF
TRBJ2-6 TRBV7-7 . . TGTGCTAGCAGCCCAGTGGGGAGTCACACATCACAAGCCAACGTCCTGACTTTC CASSPVGSHTSQANVLTF
TRBJ1-1 TRBV6-6 . . TGTGCCAGCAGTTTGGAACGGGGAGCTTTCTTT CASSLERGAFF